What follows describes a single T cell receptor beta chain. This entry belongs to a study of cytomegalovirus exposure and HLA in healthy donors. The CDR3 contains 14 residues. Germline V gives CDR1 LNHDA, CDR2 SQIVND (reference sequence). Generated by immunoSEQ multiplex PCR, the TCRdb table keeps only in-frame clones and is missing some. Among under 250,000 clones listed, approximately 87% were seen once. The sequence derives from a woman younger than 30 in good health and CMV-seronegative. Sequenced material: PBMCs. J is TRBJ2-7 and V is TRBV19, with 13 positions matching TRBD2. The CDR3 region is CATSGGTPPYEQYF. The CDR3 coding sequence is TGTGCGACTAGCGGGGGGACACCTCCCTACGAGCAGTACTTC.